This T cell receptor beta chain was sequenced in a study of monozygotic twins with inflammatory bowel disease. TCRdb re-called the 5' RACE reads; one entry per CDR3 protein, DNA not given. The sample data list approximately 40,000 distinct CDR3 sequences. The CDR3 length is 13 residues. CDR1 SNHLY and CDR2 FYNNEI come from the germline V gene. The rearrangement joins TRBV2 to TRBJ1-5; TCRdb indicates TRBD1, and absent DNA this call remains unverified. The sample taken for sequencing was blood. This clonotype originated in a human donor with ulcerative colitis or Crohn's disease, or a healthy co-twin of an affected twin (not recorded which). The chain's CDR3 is CASSGQTNQPQHF.